Reported below is one T cell receptor beta chain. Its antigen is not known. These data are taken from a study of monozygotic twins with inflammatory bowel disease. Germline CDR1 is MNHEY and CDR2 is SMNVEV (reference sequence). The CDR3 runs to 12 residues. Study-level points and caveats: IBD-affected twins scored below their healthy co-twins in TCRbeta diversity (inverse Simpson). No repertoire similarity difference was seen between concordant and discordant twins; power was possibly limited.

TCRdb reanalyzed the 5' RACE reads, giving one entry per CDR3 protein sequence and no DNA. This sample's table has some 170,000 distinct CDR3 sequences. What was sequenced was blood. The sequence came from a human donor with ulcerative colitis or Crohn's disease, or a healthy co-twin of an affected twin (not recorded which). V is TRBV27 and J is TRBJ2-7. The CDR3 is CASMGAPYEQYF.